This is a list of T cell receptor beta chains from one sample in a study of metastatic and nonmetastatic thyroid tumors. TCRdb recomputed clones from the PCR reads via MiXCR. The repertoire holds about 16,000 clones, with roughly 21% as singletons. Material: adjacent normal tissue. The receptors here all came from a female donor with papillary thyroid cancer or a benign thyroid nodule (not recorded which). Some clones in this sample may be carry-over from other donors' samples. Both conserved end residues are part of each CDR3. Each record gives: CDR3 protein, V gene.

cdr3_aa: CSAALLLADRPYEQYF
v_call: TRBV20-1

cdr3_aa: CASSLLGARETQYF
v_call: TRBV12-3/TRBV12-4

cdr3_aa: CASSNGLAGGTYYNEQFF
v_call: TRBV27

cdr3_aa: CATSVRTSGAGDTQYF
v_call: TRBV24-1

cdr3_aa: CASSGKVTQYF
v_call: TRBV2

cdr3_aa: CASRRNNEQFF
v_call: TRBV6-1

cdr3_aa: CASHSGRGANQPQHF
v_call: TRBV6-1

cdr3_aa: CSARGGLAEETQYF
v_call: TRBV20-1

cdr3_aa: CANSLGRWNEQFF
v_call: TRBV11-2

cdr3_aa: CASSLEGYSYEQYF
v_call: TRBV13

cdr3_aa: CASSRGALTTEAFF
v_call: TRBV7-8

cdr3_aa: CSARRTGKGPNQPQHF
v_call: TRBV20-1

cdr3_aa: CASSPRQGATDTQYF
v_call: TRBV11-3

cdr3_aa: CASSVGTYNEQFF
v_call: TRBV7-8

cdr3_aa: CSARPSDPYEQYF
v_call: TRBV20-1

cdr3_aa: CASSFGTDCSGPNVLTF
v_call: TRBV7-6

cdr3_aa: CASSLGTGGLVQYF
v_call: TRBV7-2

cdr3_aa: CASSFGSGANVLTF
v_call: TRBV5-6

cdr3_aa: CASSRRDGVVGQFF
v_call: TRBV28

cdr3_aa: CASIPVWDSPPYEQYF
v_call: TRBV6-2/TRBV6-3

cdr3_aa: CASSWGNNEASF
v_call: TRBV11-3

cdr3_aa: CASSPLGTGYNEQFF
v_call: TRBV18

cdr3_aa: CAILAGTGAYEQYF
v_call: TRBV10-2

cdr3_aa: CSARDPWGQRGEQYF
v_call: TRBV20-1

cdr3_aa: CASSLVRRRQGEQETQYF
v_call: TRBV11-1

cdr3_aa: CASSHVGGYESEQYF
v_call: TRBV4-2

cdr3_aa: CASSLGGSGLYYEQYF
v_call: TRBV11-1

cdr3_aa: CASSDSVLAGAAYNEQFF
v_call: TRBV2

cdr3_aa: CASSFASCVNTGELVF
v_call: TRBV7-3

cdr3_aa: CASIGGDTQYF
v_call: TRBV10-1

cdr3_aa: CASSHRHNGGGNEQFF
v_call: TRBV7-3

cdr3_aa: CASRDSSGSKYEQYF
v_call: TRBV28

cdr3_aa: CASSMGLATYNEQFF
v_call: TRBV19

cdr3_aa: CSARDLGSGMAGTQYF
v_call: TRBV20-1

cdr3_aa: CASSEMGRMNTEAFF
v_call: TRBV18

cdr3_aa: CASSIDPSGRITDTQYF
v_call: TRBV19

cdr3_aa: CASSPLAISYEQYF
v_call: TRBV27

cdr3_aa: CASSLLSHSTDTQYF
v_call: TRBV28

cdr3_aa: CSATGGSYEQYF
v_call: TRBV20-1

cdr3_aa: CASSVYGQAVVYGYTF
v_call: TRBV5-4

cdr3_aa: CASHSGRGANQPQHF
v_call: TRBV6-1